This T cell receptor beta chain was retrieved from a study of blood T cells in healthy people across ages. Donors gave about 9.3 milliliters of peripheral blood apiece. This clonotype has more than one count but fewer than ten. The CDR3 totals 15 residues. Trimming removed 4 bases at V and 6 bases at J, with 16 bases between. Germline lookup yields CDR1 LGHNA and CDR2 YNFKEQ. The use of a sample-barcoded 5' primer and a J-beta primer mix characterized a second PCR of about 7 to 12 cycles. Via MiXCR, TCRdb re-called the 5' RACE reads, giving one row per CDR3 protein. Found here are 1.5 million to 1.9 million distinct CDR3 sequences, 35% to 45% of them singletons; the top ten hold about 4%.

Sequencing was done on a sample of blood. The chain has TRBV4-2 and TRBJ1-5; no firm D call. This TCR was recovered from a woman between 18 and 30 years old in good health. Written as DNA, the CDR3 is TGTGCCAGCAGCCTTGGACCAGGCGAGGTTCAGCCCCAGCATTTT. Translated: CASSLGPGEVQPQHF.